This T cell receptor beta chain comes out of a study of human CD8 memory T cell subsets. Enrichment for total CD8+ T cells was performed by negative magnetic separation. The authors made TCR beta libraries using UMI-labeled 5' RACE. TCRdb re-called the 5' RACE reads, yielding one record per CDR3 amino acid sequence without DNA. Listed are under 4,500 distinct CDR3 sequences; 33% falls within the top ten. This TCR was recovered from a human donor in good health. Sequences were obtained from CD8+ T cells from PBMCs.

The CDR3: CASSDGTGVTEAFF. The J gene is TRBJ1-1, the V gene TRBV5-6; TCRdb reports TRBD1, a call that lacks DNA to check it against. The CDR3 covers 14 residues. CDR1 is SGHDT and CDR2 is YYEEEE in the germline V gene.